Below, 9 T cell receptor beta chains from the same sample are listed, as sequenced in a study of T cells expressing NK-cell markers. TCRdb reanalyzed the 5' RACE reads, giving one entry per CDR3 protein sequence and no DNA. The listing contains 440,000 or so distinct CDR3 sequences. Material for sequencing was blood T cells: a sorted CD56 or NKG2C T cell subset, CD4+ or CD8+ T cells, or bulk PBMC T cells (not recorded which). The receptors were sampled from a woman aged 18 to 69 in good health.

This chain links TRBV27 with TRBJ2-7; TCRdb names TRBD2, which stays unverified in the absence of DNA. CDR3 length equals 17 residues. Germline-derived CDR1 and CDR2 are MNHEY and SMNVEV (reference sequence). The CDR3 sequence is CASSSLVDPGPHYEQYF.

This chain uses TRBV6-5 with TRBJ2-3; with no DNA, the TCRdb D assignment of TRBD2 cannot be verified. The CDR3 runs to 16 residues. Germline loops: CDR1 MNHEY, CDR2 SVGAGI. This CDR3 is CASSYPSSGSTDTQYF.

The rearrangement uses TRBV7-3 and TRBJ2-1. The germline CDR1 and CDR2 sequences are SGHTA and FQGTGA. This CDR3 comprises 15 residues. CDR3 in amino acids: CASSLGGNSYNEQFF.

V is TRBV7-8 and J is TRBJ2-5; the D call of TRBD2 rests on TCRdb alone, since no DNA is present to check it. The length of the CDR3 is 18 residues. Germline values: CDR1 SGHVS, CDR2 FQNEAQ. CDR3 loop: CASSLGLGGRLAQETQYF.

The chain joins TRBV12-3 or TRBV12-4 to TRBJ2-1; the TCRdb call, TRBD1, lacks DNA for checking. CDR3 length equals 16 residues. The CDR3 sequence is CASTQRGGSPYNEQFF.

The chain links TRBV6-5 to TRBJ2-1; the TCRdb D gene call, TRBD2, has no DNA to confirm it. The CDR3 totals 16 residues. Germline values: CDR1 MNHEY, CDR2 SVGAGI. CDR3 region: CASSSRGTSSYNEQFF.

The chain recombines TRBV12-3 or TRBV12-4 with TRBJ2-5; TCRdb's assignment of TRBD1 cannot be checked, as there is no DNA. The CDR3 is made up of 17 amino acids. CDR3 region: CASSFGRGNPYQETQYF.

The chain has TRBV7-2 and TRBJ2-1. The CDR3 is 14 residues long. Germline CDR1 SGHTA, CDR2 FQGNSA. CDR3 protein: CASSLATSYNEQFF.

The gene calls are TRBV6-6 and TRBJ1-5. Germline V lookup: CDR1 MNHNY, CDR2 SVGAGI (reference sequence). This CDR3 region has 13 residues. CDR3 loop: CASSYSPDQPQHF.